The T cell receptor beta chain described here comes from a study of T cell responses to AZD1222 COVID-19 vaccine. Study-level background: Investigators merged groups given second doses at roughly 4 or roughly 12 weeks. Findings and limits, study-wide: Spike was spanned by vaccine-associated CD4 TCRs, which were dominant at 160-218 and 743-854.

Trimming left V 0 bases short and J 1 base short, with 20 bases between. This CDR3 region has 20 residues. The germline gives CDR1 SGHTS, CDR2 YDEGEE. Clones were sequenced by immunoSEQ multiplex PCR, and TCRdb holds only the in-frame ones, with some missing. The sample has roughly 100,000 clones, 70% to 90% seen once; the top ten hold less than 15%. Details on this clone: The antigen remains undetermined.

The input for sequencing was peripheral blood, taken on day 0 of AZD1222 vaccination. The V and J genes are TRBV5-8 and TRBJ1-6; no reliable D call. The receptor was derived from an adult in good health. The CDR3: CASSLVSEWSSRSYNSPLHF. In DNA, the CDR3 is TGTGCCAGCAGCTTGGTTTCCGAATGGAGTTCGCGGTCCTATAATTCACCCCTCCACTTT.